This passage covers 8 T cell receptor beta chains from one sample sequenced in a study of response to subunit inactivated influenza vaccine. TCRdb fed the RT-PCR reads into MiXCR, producing one record per CDR3 protein. The data hold around 710,000 distinct CDR3 sequences, with about 14% observed a single time. The sample consisted of PBMCs from blood, taken approximately 15 days before vaccination. These receptors came from a man aged 50 to 60 who received an inactivated influenza vaccine.

The chain recombines TRBV11-2 with TRBJ2-1; the D gene could be TRBD1 or TRBD2 (5 bases each). V was trimmed by 0 bases and J by 6 bases, leaving 9 bases between them. Germline values: CDR1 SGHAT, CDR2 FQNNGV. There are 14 residues in the CDR3. The CDR3 here is CASSLDLGANEQFF. For the CDR3, the DNA is TGTGCCAGCAGCTTAGATCTCGGGGCCAATGAGCAGTTCTTC.

This clonotype showed up many times. The CDR3 region is CASSRLQGVQETQYF. The CDR3 nucleotides are TGTGCCAGCAGTCGGCTACAGGGTGTCCAAGAGACCCAGTACTTC. The gene calls are TRBV28 and TRBJ2-5; the D gene is possibly TRBD1 (6 bases). The CDR3 is 15 residues long. V lost 5 bases and J lost 1, with 14 bases in between. Germline assignment: CDR1 MDHEN and CDR2 SYDVKM.

There are a few counts of this clonotype. V is TRBV6-2 or TRBV6-3 and J is TRBJ2-7; TRBD2 matches at 9 bases. V trimming: 2 bases; J trimming: 3 bases; junction bases outside the gene matches: 14. The CDR3 totals 18 residues. The germline V gene has CDR1 MNHEY and CDR2 SVGEGT. The CDR3 nucleotides are TGTGCCAGCAGTTACGGTTCCATCACCCGGACTAGCGTCTACGAGCAGTACTTC. Translated: CASSYGSITRTSVYEQYF.

V usage is TRBV4-3 and J usage is TRBJ1-1; D perhaps matches TRBD1 (6 bases). Germline V gives CDR1 LGHNA, CDR2 YSLEER. Trimming pared 0 bases from V and 0 bases from J, leaving 11 bases between. CDR3 length: 16 residues. The CDR3 sequence is CASSQDEGHMNTEAFF. In DNA form, the CDR3 reads TGCGCCAGCAGCCAAGACGAGGGACATATGAACACTGAAGCTTTCTTT.

V usage is TRBV20-1 and J usage is TRBJ2-1; 14 nucleotides match TRBD2. Trimming removed 3 bases from V and 8 bases from J; junction bases left unmatched: 9. Germline CDR1 is DFQATT and CDR2 is SNEGSKA (reference sequence). This CDR3 has 16 residues. CDR3 nucleotides: TGCAGTGCTAGCACCGGGACTAGCGGGAGTCGGTATGAGCAGTTCTTC. Its translation is CSASTGTSGSRYEQFF.

This clonotype was seen repeatedly, ten times or more. For the CDR3, the DNA is TGTGCCAGCAGAGAATGGGACAGGGATTCTACTGAGCAGTTCTTC. This encodes CASREWDRDSTEQFF. This sequence joins TRBV6-1 and TRBJ2-1, with TRBD1 matching 9 bases. V was pared by 6 bases and J by 9 bases, with 12 bases of the junction left unmatched. Germline CDR1 reads MNHNS; CDR2 reads SASEGT. This CDR3 is 15 amino acids long.

This clonotype was picked up many times. This chain links TRBV5-1 with TRBJ2-3; D call uncertain. The CDR3 is made up of 13 amino acids. V was pared by 3 bases and J by 0 bases, with 5 bases between. Germline CDR1 is SGHRS and CDR2 is YFSETQ. The CDR3 nucleotides read TGCGCCAGCAGCTCGGCTAGCACAGATACGCAGTATTTT. It yields the protein CASSSASTDTQYF.

This clonotype came up a few times. The rearrangement joins TRBV15 to TRBJ1-2, with D uncertain. The CDR3 is 13 amino acids. V was clipped by 1 base and J by 6 bases, with 9 bases between them. CDR1 and CDR2 (germline): LNHNV, YYDKDF (reference sequence). CDR3 nucleotide sequence: TGTGCCACCAGCAGAGTGTCCGGGGATGGCTACACCTTC. Translated: CATSRVSGDGYTF.